These 22 T cell receptor beta chains share one sample of origin, sequenced in a study of regulatory T cells in long-lasting Graves disease. Combining iRepertoire HTBI primers with Arm-PCR of CDR3 regions, the authors built TCR beta libraries. TCRdb re-analysed the multiplex PCR reads in MiXCR, keeping a single row per CDR3 protein. Found here are a few hundred thousand distinct CDR3 sequences, around a fifth of them singletons; the top ten hold about 11%. Time point reported: newly diagnosed GD, antithyroid drugs for less than 3 months. PBMCs provided the RNA from which the TCR library was made. These data are also associated with another study on T cells in Graves' hyperthyroidism and ophthalmopathy.

The sequences come from peripheral blood mononuclear cells (PBMCs), collected at new diagnosis, from a patient treated with antithyroid drugs. The receptors were gathered from a woman younger than 45 with Graves disease.

This clonotype appeared many times. The V and J genes are TRBV28 and TRBJ1-4; 7 positions agree with TRBD1. The CDR3 covers 14 residues. Unmatched junction bases numbered 6, after V lost 2 bases and J lost 9 bases. Germline CDR1 MDHEN, CDR2 SYDVKM. The CDR3 region has the DNA TGTGCCAGCAGTTTAGGAGGGGGCTCAAAAAAACTGTTTTTT. This encodes CASSLGGGSKKLFF.

In this sample, this clonotype turned up many times. This chain links TRBV12-3 or TRBV12-4 with TRBJ2-3; D might be TRBD1 (6 bases). V was cut by 5 bases and J by 3 bases, with 15 bases left in between. There are 15 residues in the CDR3. In nucleotides, the CDR3 is TGTGCCAGCAGTGATACAGGGACCGGGACAGATACGCAGTATTTT. It codes for CASSDTGTGTDTQYF.

This clonotype was counted only a few times. This may be a read error: a much more frequent sequence differs by one nucleotide. This chain links TRBV27 with TRBJ1-2; 9 nucleotides align to TRBD1. V lost 3 bases to trimming and J lost 4 bases; unmatched junction nucleotides: 9. CDR1 is MNHEY and CDR2 is SMNVEV in the germline V gene (reference sequence). This CDR3 comprises 16 residues. In DNA form, the CDR3 reads TGTGCCAGCAGTTTCCAAGGGACAGGGCCAGGCTATGGCTACACCTTC. As protein: CASSFQGTGPGYGYTF.

This clonotype has a count of ten or more. J is TRBJ2-2 and V is TRBV24-1; 11 bases fit TRBD1. This CDR3 is built from 18 residues. CDR1 KGHDR and CDR2 SFDVKD come from the germline V gene. J was trimmed by 4 bases and V by 0 bases; bases with no gene match: 6. CDR3: CATSDLLGQGAGTGELFF. The CDR3 nucleotides read TGTGCCACCAGTGATTTGCTAGGACAGGGGGCCGGCACCGGGGAGCTGTTTTTT.

This clonotype occurred many times. The V and J genes are TRBV27 and TRBJ2-1, with TRBD2 as a possible D gene (7 bases). The V gene's germline CDR1 is MNHEY and CDR2 SMNVEV (reference sequence). The CDR3 extends over 16 amino acids. V was clipped by 4 bases and J by 0 bases, with 13 bases between them. DNA of the CDR3: TGTGCCAGCAGTTGGGGGGGGGCCAGCTCCTACAATGAGCAGTTCTTC. Amino acid sequence: CASSWGGASSYNEQFF.

This chain links TRBV4-1 with TRBJ1-4; 10 nucleotides agree with TRBD1. J lost 3 bases, V lost 4 bases, and 11 bases had no gene match. The germline CDR1 and CDR2 sequences are MGHRA and YSYEKL. The CDR3 is made up of 18 amino acids. CDR3: CASSPGTGAMRANEKLFF. The CDR3 bases are TGCGCCAGCAGCCCCGGGACAGGGGCCATGCGGGCTAATGAAAAACTGTTTTTT.

This clonotype was detected ten times or more. The V gene is TRBV28, the J gene TRBJ2-7; TRBD2 matches at 12 bases. The germline gives CDR1 MDHEN, CDR2 SYDVKM. The V segment lost 5 bases and the J segment 4 bases; nucleotides outside the gene matches: 6. CDR3 length: 15 amino acids. In DNA form, the CDR3 reads TGTGCCAGCAGTAGGACTAGCGGGAATAGGTACGAGCAGTACTTC. Translated, it gives CASSRTSGNRYEQYF.

This chain links TRBV2 with TRBJ2-2; the match to TRBD1 covers 9 bases. The CDR3 consists of 14 residues. V was pared by 7 bases and J by 6 bases, with 6 bases of the junction left unmatched. CDR1 is SNHLY and CDR2 is FYNNEI in the germline V gene. CDR3 sequence: CASNRDRASGELFF. The CDR3 coding sequence is TGTGCCAGCAACCGGGACAGGGCCTCCGGGGAGCTGTTTTTT.

J is TRBJ1-2 and V is TRBV29-1, with TRBD1 matching 10 bases. V gave up 1 base and J gave up 2 bases; unmatched junction bases: 1. CDR3 length: 14 residues. Per the germline V gene, CDR1 is SQVTM and CDR2 is ANQGSEA. The CDR3 DNA follows: TGCAGCGTTGAAGGACAGGGGGCGAACTATGGCTACACCTTC. It yields the protein CSVEGQGANYGYTF.

The sample holds many counts of this clonotype. The V and J genes are TRBV30 and TRBJ2-5, with 10 bases lining up with TRBD2. Losses at the gene ends were 1 base for V and 0 bases for J; bases not matched to a gene: 2. The CDR3 spans 15 residues. Germline V lookup: CDR1 GTSNPN, CDR2 SVGIG (reference sequence). The CDR3 reads CAWSGTSGNQETQYF. CDR3 DNA: TGTGCCTGGAGTGGGACTAGCGGAAACCAAGAGACCCAGTACTTC.

This clonotype showed up many times. The rearrangement joins TRBV29-1 to TRBJ2-3; D is uncertain. V lost 1 base to trimming and J lost 2 bases, with 10 bases between them. The CDR3 extends over 14 amino acids. Germline V CDR1 and CDR2: SQVTM, ANQGSEA. Here the CDR3 reads CSVEGQNPTDTQYF. DNA for the CDR3: TGCAGCGTTGAAGGCCAGAATCCCACAGATACGCAGTATTTT.

This clonotype was detected many times. The rearrangement joins TRBV28 to TRBJ1-1; 10 nucleotides line up with TRBD1. The ends lost 7 bases at V and 5 bases at J; junction bases unmatched: 7. CDR3 size: 14 residues. CDR1 MDHEN and CDR2 SYDVKM come from the germline V gene. CDR3 sequence (DNA): TGTGCCAGCACCCTTGACAGGGGGCGAACTGAAGCTTTCTTT. It encodes CASTLDRGRTEAFF.

This clonotype was observed at least ten times. The chain recombines TRBV2 with TRBJ2-2; maybe TRBD2 (6 bases). Germline V gene sequence: CDR1 SNHLY, CDR2 FYNNEI. The ends were cut back, 2 bases at V and 1 base at J, with 8 bases in the middle. The CDR3 totals 15 residues. CDR3 in DNA: TGTGCCAGCAGTGAACAGGGAGGGAACACCGGGGAGCTGTTTTTT. It encodes CASSEQGGNTGELFF.

There are many counts of this clonotype. CDR3 in amino acids: CASSPRTEGYTF. Written as DNA, the CDR3 is TGTGCCAGCTCACCGCGGACCGAAGGCTACACCTTC. The chain carries TRBV6-1 and TRBJ1-2; no reliable D call. V lost 8 bases and J 8 bases, leaving 15 bases between the germline ends. The germline V gene encodes CDR1 MNHNS and CDR2 SASEGT. The CDR3 spans 12 residues.

This clonotype was detected a few times. The genes are TRBV28 and TRBJ1-2; no reliable D call. V was cut by 3 bases and J by 2 bases, with 16 bases left in between. Germline values: CDR1 MDHEN, CDR2 SYDVKM. CDR3 length: 16 amino acids. CDR3 sequence (DNA): TGTGCCAGCAGTTTGAAGTTACTCAAGGAAAACTATGGCTACACCTTC. Translation gives CASSLKLLKENYGYTF.

This clonotype was seen at least ten times. The chain links TRBV18 to TRBJ2-2; D perhaps matches TRBD1 (5 bases). Trimming pared 3 bases from V and 0 bases from J, leaving 11 bases between. CDR1 is KGHSH, CDR2 LQKENI, per germline. The CDR3 runs to 16 residues. CDR3 DNA: TGTGCCAGCTCACCCCAAGACAGTCCGAACACCGGGGAGCTGTTTTTT. Translated: CASSPQDSPNTGELFF.

This clonotype was picked up many times. The V gene is TRBV11-2, the J gene TRBJ1-2; D is unresolved. Looked up from germline, CDR1 is SGHAT and CDR2 is FQNNGV. This CDR3 comprises 14 residues. Trimming shortened V by 1 base and J by 2 bases, and 8 bases separated the two germline ends. The CDR3: CASSLGRHNYGYTF. The CDR3 DNA is TGTGCCAGCAGCTTAGGACGGCACAACTATGGCTACACCTTC.

The chain uses TRBV20-1 and TRBJ2-1; perhaps D is TRBD1 or TRBD2 (6 bases each). CDR3 length equals 15 residues. Trimming took off 1 base at V and 0 bases at J, with 10 bases between the two ends. Germline CDR1 and CDR2: DFQATT and SNEGSKA (reference sequence). CDR3 sequence reads: CSARGGTSSYNEQFF. Here the CDR3 DNA reads TGCAGTGCTAGAGGCGGGACAAGCTCCTACAATGAGCAGTTCTTC.

This clonotype was seen many times. This sequence joins TRBV28 and TRBJ1-2; no clear D. Germline loops: CDR1 MDHEN, CDR2 SYDVKM. The V and J ends lost 7 bases and 3 bases respectively, with 12 bases between them. This CDR3 comprises 13 residues. Written as DNA, the CDR3 is TGTGCCAGCACCACCGCGGACCACTATGGCTACACCTTC. Translated: CASTTADHYGYTF.

Comment on this clonotype: One base away lies a much larger clone, so this may be a sequencing read error. The chain recombines TRBV29-1 with TRBJ2-1, with a weak D call TRBD1 (5 bases). The CDR3 runs to 12 residues. Germline V gene lookup returns CDR1 SQVTM and CDR2 ANQGSEA. This CDR3 reads CGARTGNNEQFF. DNA of the CDR3: TGCGGCGCCAGAACAGGAAACAATGAGCAGTTCTTC.

Many counts were recorded for this clonotype. The chain is built from TRBV2 and TRBJ1-1; TRBD1 matches at 9 bases. V shed 6 bases, J shed 1 base, and the junction held 3 bases outside the gene matches. CDR3 size: 14 residues. Germline CDR1 is SNHLY and CDR2 is FYNNEI. The CDR3: CASRGGQGNTEAFF. The CDR3 DNA is TGTGCCAGCAGGGGGGGACAGGGGAACACTGAAGCTTTCTTT. The whole variable domain, filled in from reference TRBV2 and TRBJ1-1, reads EPEVTQTPSHQVTQMGQEVILRCVPISNHLYFYWYRQILGQKVEFLVSFYNNEISEKSEIFDDQFSVERPDGSNFTLKIRSTKLEDSAMYFCASRGGQGNTEAFFGQGTRLTVV.

In its sample, this clonotype was seen many times. The chain links TRBV2 to TRBJ1-6; a weak D match, TRBD1 (6 bases). V dropped 3 bases and J dropped 9 bases, with 12 bases sitting between them. CDR3 size: 14 residues. From germline, CDR1 is SNHLY and CDR2 FYNNEI. The CDR3 loop reads CASSDGGAISPLHF. DNA of the CDR3: TGTGCCAGCAGTGATGGGGGGGCGATTTCACCCCTCCACTTT.